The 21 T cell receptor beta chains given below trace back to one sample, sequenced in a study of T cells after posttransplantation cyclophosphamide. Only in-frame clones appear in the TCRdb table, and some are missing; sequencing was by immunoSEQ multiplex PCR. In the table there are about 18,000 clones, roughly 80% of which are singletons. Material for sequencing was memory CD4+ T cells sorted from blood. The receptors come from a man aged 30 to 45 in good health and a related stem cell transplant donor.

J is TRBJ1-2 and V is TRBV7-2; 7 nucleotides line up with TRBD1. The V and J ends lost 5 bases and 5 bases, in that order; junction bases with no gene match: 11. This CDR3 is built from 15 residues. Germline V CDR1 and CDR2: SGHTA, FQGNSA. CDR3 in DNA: TGTGCCAGCAGCCCGAGTCCGGGACAGTTGTATGGCTACACCTTC. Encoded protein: CASSPSPGQLYGYTF.

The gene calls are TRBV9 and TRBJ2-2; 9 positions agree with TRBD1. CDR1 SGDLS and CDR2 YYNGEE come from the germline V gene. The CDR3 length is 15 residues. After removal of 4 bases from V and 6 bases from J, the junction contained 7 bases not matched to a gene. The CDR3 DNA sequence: TGTGCCAGCAGCCGTGGACAGGGGTACGCCGGGGAGCTGTTTTTT. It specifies CASSRGQGYAGELFF.

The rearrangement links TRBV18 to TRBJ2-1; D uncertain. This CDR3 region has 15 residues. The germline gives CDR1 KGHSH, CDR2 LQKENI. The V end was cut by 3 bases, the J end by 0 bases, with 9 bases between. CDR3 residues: CASSPGRSSYNEQFF. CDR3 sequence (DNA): TGTGCCAGCTCACCGGGTAGGAGCTCCTACAATGAGCAGTTCTTC.

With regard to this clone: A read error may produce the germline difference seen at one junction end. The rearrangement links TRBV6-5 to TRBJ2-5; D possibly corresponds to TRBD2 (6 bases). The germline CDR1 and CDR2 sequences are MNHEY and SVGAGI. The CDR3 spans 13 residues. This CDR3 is CASRRGTAAKENF. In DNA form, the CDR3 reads TGTGCCAGCAGACGCGGGACGGCCGCTAAAGAGAACTTC.

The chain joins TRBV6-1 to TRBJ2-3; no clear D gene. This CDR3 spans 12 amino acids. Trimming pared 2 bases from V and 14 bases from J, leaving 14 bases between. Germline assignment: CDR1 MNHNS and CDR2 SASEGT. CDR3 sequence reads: CASSEFPEMWYF. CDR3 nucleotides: TGTGCCAGCAGTGAATTCCCAGAAATGTGGTATTTT.

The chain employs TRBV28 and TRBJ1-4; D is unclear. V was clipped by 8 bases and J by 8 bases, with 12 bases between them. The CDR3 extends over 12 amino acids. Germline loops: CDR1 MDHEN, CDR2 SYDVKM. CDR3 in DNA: TGTGCCAGCCAAGGAACGAGGGAAAAACTGTTTTTT. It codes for CASQGTREKLFF.

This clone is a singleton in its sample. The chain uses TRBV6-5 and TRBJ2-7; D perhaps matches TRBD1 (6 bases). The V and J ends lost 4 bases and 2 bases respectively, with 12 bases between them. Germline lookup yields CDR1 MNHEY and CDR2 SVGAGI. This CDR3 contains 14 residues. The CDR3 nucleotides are TGTGCCAGCAGTTTGGGCAGGGGCGCCTACGAGCAGTACTTC. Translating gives CASSLGRGAYEQYF.

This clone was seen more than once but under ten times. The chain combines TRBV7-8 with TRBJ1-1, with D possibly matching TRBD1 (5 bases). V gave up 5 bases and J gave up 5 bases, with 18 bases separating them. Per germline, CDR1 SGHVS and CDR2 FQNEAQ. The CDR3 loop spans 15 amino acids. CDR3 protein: CASSPQRWGGTEAFF. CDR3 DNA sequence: TGTGCCAGCAGCCCTCAGAGGTGGGGGGGGACTGAAGCTTTCTTT. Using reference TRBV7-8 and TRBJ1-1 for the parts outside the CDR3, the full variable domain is GAGVSQSPRYKVAKRGQDVALRCDPISGHVSLFWYQQALGQGPEFLTYFQNEAQLDKSGLPSDRFFAERPEGSVSTLKIQRTQQEDSAVYLCASSPQRWGGTEAFFGQGTRLTVV.

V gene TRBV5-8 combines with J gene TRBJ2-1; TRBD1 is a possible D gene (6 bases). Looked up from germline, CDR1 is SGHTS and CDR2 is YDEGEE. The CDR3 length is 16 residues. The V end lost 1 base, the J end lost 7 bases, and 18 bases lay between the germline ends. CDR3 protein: CASSLWLGGFQNEQFF. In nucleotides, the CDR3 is TGTGCCAGCAGCTTGTGGTTAGGGGGATTTCAGAATGAGCAGTTCTTC. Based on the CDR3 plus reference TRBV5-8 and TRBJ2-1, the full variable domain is EAGVTQSPTHLIKTRGQQATLRCSPISGHTSVYWYQQALGLGLQFLLWYDEGEERNRGNFPPRFSGRQFPNYSSELNVNALELEDSALYLCASSLWLGGFQNEQFFGPGTRLTVL.

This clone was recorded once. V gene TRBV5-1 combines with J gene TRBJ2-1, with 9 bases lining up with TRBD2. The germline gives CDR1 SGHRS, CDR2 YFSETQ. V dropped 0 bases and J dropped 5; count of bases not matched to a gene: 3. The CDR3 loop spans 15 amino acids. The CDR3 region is CASSLAGGGDNEQFF. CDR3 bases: TGCGCCAGCAGCTTGGCCGGCGGGGGGGACAATGAGCAGTTCTTC.

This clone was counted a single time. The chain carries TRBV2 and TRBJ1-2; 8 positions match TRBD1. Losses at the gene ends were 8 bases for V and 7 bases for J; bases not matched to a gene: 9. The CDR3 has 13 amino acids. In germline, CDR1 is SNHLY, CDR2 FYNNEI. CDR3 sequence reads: CASPPPDRAGYTF. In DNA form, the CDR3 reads TGTGCCAGCCCCCCACCGGACAGGGCTGGCTACACCTTC.

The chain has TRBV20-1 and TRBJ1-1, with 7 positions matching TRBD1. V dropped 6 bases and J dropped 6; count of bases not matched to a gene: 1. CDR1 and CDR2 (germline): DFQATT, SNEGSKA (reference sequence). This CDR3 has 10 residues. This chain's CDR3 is CSAGTAEAFF. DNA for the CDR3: TGCAGTGCGGGGACAGCTGAAGCTTTCTTT.

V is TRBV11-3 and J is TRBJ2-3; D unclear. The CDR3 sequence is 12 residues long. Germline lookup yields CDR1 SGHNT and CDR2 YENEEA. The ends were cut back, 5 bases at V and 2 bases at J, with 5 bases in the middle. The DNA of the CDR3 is TGTGCCAGCAGCGCGAACACAGATACGCAGTATTTT. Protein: CASSANTDTQYF. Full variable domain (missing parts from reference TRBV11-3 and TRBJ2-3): EAGVVQSPRYKIIEKKQPVAFWCNPISGHNTLYWYLQNLGQGPELLIRYENEEAVDDSQLPKDRFSAERLKGVDSTLKIQPAELGDSAVYLCASSANTDTQYFGPGTRLTVL.

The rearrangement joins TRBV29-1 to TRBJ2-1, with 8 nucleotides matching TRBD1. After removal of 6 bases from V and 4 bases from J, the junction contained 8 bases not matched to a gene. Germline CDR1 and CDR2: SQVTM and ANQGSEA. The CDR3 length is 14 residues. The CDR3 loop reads CSVTGQGFYNEQFF. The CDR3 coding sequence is TGCAGCGTAACAGGACAGGGATTTTACAATGAGCAGTTCTTC.

The CDR3: CASSIIPTGLSHTEAFF. CDR3 coding DNA: TGTGCCAGTAGTATAATCCCAACAGGGCTATCGCACACTGAAGCTTTCTTT. The chain links TRBV19 to TRBJ1-1, with D possibly TRBD1 on 6 matching bases. V was trimmed by 2 bases and J by 3 bases, leaving 19 bases between them. The CDR3 consists of 17 residues. Germline V gene sequence: CDR1 LNHDA, CDR2 SQIVND (reference sequence).

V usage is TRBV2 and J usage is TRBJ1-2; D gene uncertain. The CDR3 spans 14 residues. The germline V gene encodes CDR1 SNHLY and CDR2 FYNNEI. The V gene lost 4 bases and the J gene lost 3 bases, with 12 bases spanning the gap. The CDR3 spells CASSVTGYDYGYTF. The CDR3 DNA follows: TGTGCCAGCAGTGTCACGGGTTACGACTATGGCTACACCTTC. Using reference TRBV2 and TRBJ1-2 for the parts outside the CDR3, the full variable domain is EPEVTQTPSHQVTQMGQEVILRCVPISNHLYFYWYRQILGQKVEFLVSFYNNEISEKSEIFDDQFSVERPDGSNFTLKIRSTKLEDSAMYFCASSVTGYDYGYTFGSGTRLTVV.

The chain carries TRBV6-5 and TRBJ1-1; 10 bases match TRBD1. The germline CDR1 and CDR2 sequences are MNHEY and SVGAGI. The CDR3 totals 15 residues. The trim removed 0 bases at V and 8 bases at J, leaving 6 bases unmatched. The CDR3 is CASSYSQGQGLEAFF. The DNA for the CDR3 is TGTGCCAGCAGTTACTCGCAGGGACAGGGGTTAGAAGCTTTCTTT.

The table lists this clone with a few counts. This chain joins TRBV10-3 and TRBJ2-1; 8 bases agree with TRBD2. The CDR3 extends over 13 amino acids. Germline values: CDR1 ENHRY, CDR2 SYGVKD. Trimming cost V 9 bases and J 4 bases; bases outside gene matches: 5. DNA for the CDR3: TGTGCCATTAGCGGGGACTCTTACAATGAGCAGTTCTTC. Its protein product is CAISGDSYNEQFF.

CDR3 in DNA: TGTGCCAGTAGTATGCGACAGATCTCTGGAAACACCATATATTTT. This translates into CASSMRQISGNTIYF. The J gene is TRBJ1-3, the V gene TRBV19; weak D call: TRBD1 (5 bases). CDR1 LNHDA and CDR2 SQIVND come from the germline V gene (reference sequence). Deletions cut 3 bases from V and 0 bases from J, with 9 bases between. This CDR3 is 15 amino acids long. The full variable domain, rest sourced from reference TRBV19 and TRBJ1-3, is DGGITQSPKYLFRKEGQNVTLSCEQNLNHDAMYWYRQDPGQGLRLIYYSQIVNDFQKGDIAEGYSVSREKKESFPLTVTSAQKNPTAFYLCASSMRQISGNTIYFGEGSWLTVV.

Here the CDR3 reads CASSKGQGRMNTEAFF. The CDR3 DNA reads as TGTGCCAGCTCAAAAGGGCAGGGCCGGATGAACACTGAAGCTTTCTTT. The chain combines TRBV27 with TRBJ1-1; TRBD1 might be the D (5 bases). The germline V gene has CDR1 MNHEY and CDR2 SMNVEV (reference sequence). CDR3 length: 16 residues. With 8 bases removed from V and 0 bases from J, the gap between germline ends came to 19 bases.

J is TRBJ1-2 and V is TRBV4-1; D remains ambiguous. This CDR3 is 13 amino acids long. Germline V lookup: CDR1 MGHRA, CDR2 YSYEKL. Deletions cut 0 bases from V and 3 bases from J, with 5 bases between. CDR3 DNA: TGCGCCAGCAGCCAAGATTTAGACTATGGCTACACCTTC. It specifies CASSQDLDYGYTF.